This T cell receptor beta chain was observed in a study of blood T cell repertoires in COVID-19. Across the whole study: Sources were T cells, B-cell-depleted T cells, or PBMCs; the material itself was cDNA or gDNA.

The germline V gene has CDR1 MNHNS and CDR2 SASEGT. Trimming shortened V by 2 bases and J by 13 bases, and 15 bases separated the two germline ends. The CDR3 covers 13 residues. In the study's own analysis: Researchers report that nucleated cell counts were estimated from reference gene primer amplification. Here immunoSEQ multiplex PCR was the method, and the copy in TCRdb shows in-frame clones only, minus some. D and trimming come from the DNA, and the V and J calls and clone size come from that table. Here the sample spans roughly 300,000 clones, more than 80% being singletons. Participants spanned ages about 18 to 100 years and resided in 20 to 30 US areas. Cohorts were based on clinical histories the participants reported.

Sequencing was carried out using PBMCs or T cells enriched from blood (not recorded which). The receptor comes from a woman aged 25 to 39 who had recovered from COVID-19. V gene TRBV6-1 combines with J gene TRBJ2-1; a possible D gene is TRBD1 (6 bases). The CDR3 region has the DNA TGTGCCAGCAGTGAAACCCAAACAGGGAAACAGTTCTTC. This encodes CASSETQTGKQFF.